The present T cell receptor (beta chain) was sequenced within a study of control samples from healthy donors and cancer patients. V lost 1 base, J lost 2 bases, and 8 bases lay in between. This CDR3 has 14 residues. In germline, CDR1 is LGHNA, CDR2 YNFKEQ. Clones were read by immunoSEQ multiplex PCR, and TCRdb kept only the in-frame ones, dropping some. In the table there are about 40,000 clones, more than 85% of which are singletons. The chain has TRBV4-2 and TRBJ1-1; D is ambiguous. This TCR was sampled from a woman aged 45-60 years in good health. Sequencing was performed on blood. The CDR3 is CASSQGSVNTEAFF. CDR3 nucleotide sequence: TGTGCCAGCAGCCAAGGGAGTGTTAACACTGAAGCTTTCTTT.